This T cell receptor beta chain originates from a study of CD8 T cells in ankylosing spondylitis. General study points: A TCR beta motif of about 8 highly homologous variants appeared characteristic of ankylosing spondylitis blood.

Remarks on this clonotype: Its antigen is unknown.

TCRdb ran MiXCR on the 5' RACE reads and lists one entry per CDR3 protein. This sample has 800,000 to 900,000 distinct CDR3 sequences, with about an eighth found just once. Specimen: blood, either unsorted or a sorted T cell fraction (not recorded which). The TCR originated in a male donor with ankylosing spondylitis.

The CDR3 is CASSLQDGAYGKEYF. The CDR3 coding sequence is TGTGCCAGCAGCTTACAGGACGGTGCCTACGGGAAGGAGTACTTC. V is TRBV7-9 and J is TRBJ2-7; D might be TRBD2 (5 bases). This CDR3 contains 15 residues. Trimming took off 2 bases at V and 11 bases at J, with 22 bases between the two ends. The V gene's germline CDR1 is SEHNR and CDR2 FQNEAQ (reference sequence). Full variable domain (outside the CDR3, taken from reference TRBV7-9 and TRBJ2-7): DTGVSQNPRHKITKRGQNVTFRCDPISEHNRLYWYRQTLGQGPEFLTYFQNEAQLEKSRLLSDRFSAERPKGSFSTLEIQRTEQGDSAMYLCASSLQDGAYGKEYFGPGTRLTVT.